Detailed here is one T cell receptor (beta chain). Its target is unknown. This CDR3 has 14 residues. The ends were cut back, 3 bases at V and 7 bases at J, with 10 bases in the middle. In germline, CDR1 is MNHNS, CDR2 SASEGT. This record comes from a study of vaccination effects on CD4 cells after COVID-19. Antigen-specific CD4+ T cell clonotypes were called by their expansion after viral peptide-pool culture in ViraFEST. Following an approximately ten-day culture, CD4+ T cells were purified. Either the BNT162b2 or mRNA-1273 vaccine was given to participants in two doses. Cultivation was performed at more than 1.5 million PBMC per well with 9 to 10 IU/ml IL-2 and around 10 ug/ml peptides added. In the cultures, half the medium was exchanged for IL-2 medium on days 3 and 7. Study-wide findings and caveats: Late in the post-vaccination period, infection-induced and vaccine-induced clones underwent marked clonal contraction. Limitations: small convalescent group and missing early post-infection timepoints.

The method was immunoSEQ multiplex PCR; TCRdb's version includes in-frame clones alone and lacks a portion of them. The repertoire holds approximately 15,000 clones, with about 70% as singletons. This clonotype was obtained from a human donor who received a COVID-19 vaccine. The J gene is TRBJ1-6, the V gene TRBV6-1; D not certain. Source: CD4+ T cells from PBMCs cultured with HCoV-NL63 spike peptides, taken after COVID-19 vaccination. Written as DNA, the CDR3 is TGTGCCAGCAGTGAGATCTTGAGGAATTCACCCCTCCACTTT. This codes for CASSEILRNSPLHF.